The following is a TCR beta chain sequence with its context. This clone was detected a few times. Its recognized antigen is unknown. No clone much larger than this one lies a single base away; base qualities are absent. The cohort consisted of 600 to 750 healthy bone marrow donors. All cohort members were sampled while nominally healthy, although unrecorded immune exposures were likely present. The donor tested CMV seronegative and was one of the 352 seronegative cohort members. Every donor gave a peripheral blood sample, and the peripheral blood mononuclear cells from that sample were used for TCR beta sequencing. Genomic DNA extraction from the blood cell samples was performed with the Qiagen DNeasy Blood Extraction Kit. The library came from the immunoSEQ multiplex PCR assay. The multiplex PCR relied on a mix of 60 forward primers for TCR Vbeta segments and 13 reverse primers for TCR Jbeta segments. The CDR3 region of rearranged TCR beta genes was amplified from genomic DNA with a multiplex PCR assay. The amplified TCR beta libraries were sequenced on the Illumina HiSeq System as 87-base-pair reads. As for the original processing: A later analysis counted about 82 million unique TCR beta chains across the 640 or so repertoires, and around 9.9 million of these chains were shared by at least two donors. To remove PCR and sequencing errors, raw reads were error-corrected and collapsed into unique sequences using a nearest-neighbor algorithm that merged closely related sequences. To assign V, D and J gene segments, CDR3 sequences were aligned to IMGT reference sequences. Each retained sequence needed at least a six-nucleotide match to both a V gene segment and a J gene segment. Rearrangements were classified as productive when the CDR3 lacked stop codons and remained in frame with V and J, and all other rearrangements were classified as non-productive. CDR3 was defined according to IMGT convention as the region running from the second conserved V-encoded cysteine to the conserved J-encoded phenylalanine. Sequences without an unambiguous match to a single V gene segment were excluded from the earlier analysis of over 500 of the donors. In an earlier analysis of around 600 of the donors, V segments were called functional above 56.7% productive rearrangements and were called segregating when the between-donor standard deviation exceeded 5%. A statistical classification framework was built for diagnosing cytomegalovirus status from the catalog of TCR beta chain sequences. In a later analysis, V and J genes were assigned by comparing TCR nucleotide sequences against IMGT/GENE-DB human TR gene sequences. The TCRdist pipeline was used in a later analysis to assign CDR3 sequences and most-parsimonious VDJ recombination scenarios. In a later analysis, each TCR beta chain was defined by its CDR3 amino acid sequence together with its V-gene family, and reads lacking a unique V-gene family were excluded. In a later analysis, 450 to 600 highly shared, low-generation-probability nucleotide sequences were removed to address suspected cross-contamination and a sequencing artifact. A later analysis calculated a clonal expansion index for each public chain from normalized within-repertoire ranks of inferred template counts. In a later analysis, generation probabilities were computed using a VDJ recombination model fitted to out-of-frame rearrangements, and the results were checked against IGoR. A later analysis scored TCR-TCR, TCR-HLA and TCR-CMV co-occurrence with hypergeometric tests, applying a repertoire-size bias correction to TCR pairs. False discovery rates were estimated in a later analysis by permuting HLA or CMV assignments 20 times. A later analysis grouped co-occurring TCRs with DBSCAN, adding TCRdist sequence similarity when clustering within HLA-allele-positive subsets. Co-occurrence clustering excluded repertoires with fewer than 30,000 or more than 120,000 public chains, plus five with anomalous nucleotide sharing. TCRdb holds this immuneACCESS table with in-frame rearrangements only. Some clones are missing; in checked studies, unresolved V genes explain under half, and the rest has no known cause. V, J and clone size derive from that table, while D and trimming were established from the DNA sequence. In this sample the table shows some 90,000 clones, about 75% of which occur a single time. Clones ranked in the top ten supply about 6.4% of the sample.

This sample is part of a study of cytomegalovirus exposure and HLA in healthy donors (dated by TCRdb to about 2017). Concerning the study at large: According to an earlier analysis of several hundred of the donors, about 179 million T cells yielded roughly 100 million unique TCR beta sequences and 276 Gb of sequence data. Among around 400 genotyped donors of the cohort, an average of about 220,000 unique TCR beta nucleotide sequences was sequenced per donor, of which roughly 17% were non-productive. To predict cytomegalovirus infection status, the study combined high-throughput TCR immunosequencing, statistical association of individual TCRs with disease status, and machine learning. In an earlier analysis of roughly 540 of the donors, high-throughput TCR beta sequencing was used to judge whether each TCR beta V gene segment behaved as functional or pseudogenic. Roughly 5 DR-DQ haplotypes were treated as single units for association and clustering because of strong linkage in the cohort. HLA typing covered class I and class II loci at four-digit resolution. A later genetic analysis used genome-wide SNP genotypes for about 65% of the 666 donors, treating that subset as a discovery cohort. Donor age, sex, ethnicity and CMV serostatus were collected together with the repertoire data. The T cell repertoires of some 670 subjects were profiled by immunosequencing and related to cytomegalovirus serostatus. About 300 gigabases of sequencing data and tens of millions of unique TCR sequences were included in an early release covering about 700 HLA-typed donors. The genetic ancestry cluster associated with self-reported Caucasian donors included about 81% of the approximately 400 genotyped donors. Rather than using new phenotypic data, the later analysis identified candidate immune exposures from TCR beta sequences and from how often those sequences occurred across donors. A later analysis re-analyzed previously published TCR beta repertoires from 666 donors and added high-resolution HLA genotyping to study TCR occurrence patterns. The study aimed to test whether cataloging public T cell receptors could reveal signatures of past pathogen exposure. Every repertoire in the discovery cohort had been generated on one and the same sequencing platform. The number of typed donors differed by locus: about 620-640 for A, B, C, DRB1 and DQB1; roughly 510 for DQA1; 606 for DPA1; and around 490 for DPB1. In addition to the first cohort of around 670 subjects, a separate validation cohort of under 150 different subjects was used.

Overall study results and their limits: The cohort was sequenced for TCR beta chains only, and without alpha or paired-chain data the features that could be detected were limited. Some IMGT-functional V segments, including TRBV6-2 and TRBV6-3, could not be told apart with the 87-base-pair reads, so those segments were excluded. When HLA alleles, especially DR and DQ, strongly co-occurred, TCR associations were difficult to assign to individual alleles. Sequencing depth was assumed to be roughly uniform across donors in the presence/absence analyses, though that assumption may not hold. An earlier analysis of 450 to 750 of the donors showed that most TCR beta V segments appeared in productive rearrangements either about 87% or about 30% of the time, which broadly matched IMGT annotations. Three of the identified cytomegalovirus-associated TCR beta chains were confirmed in vitro to be specific for cytomegalovirus antigens. Specific HLA alleles were associated with over 15,000 TCR beta sequences at a false discovery rate of 0.05 in a later analysis. Linkage disequilibrium might explain the correlated functional status among segregating V segments, but an unknown experimental factor could not be excluded. Compared with the roughly 700-donor mean, donors in an Asian-associated ancestry cluster had fewer N-insertions in productive TCRs, according to a later genetic analysis. Because HLA typing was missing for some donors at each locus, association tests included only the typed subset. A later genetic analysis associated a missense DCLRE1C variant with V-gene and J-gene trimming of TCR beta chains, and an independent cohort replicated the association. Most TCR sequences were seen in very few donors, while some public TCRs were found in many individuals. According to the authors, the approach could potentially be generalized to other disease states and immunological phenotypes. In a later analysis, several top co-occurrence clusters were reported to appear linked to parvovirus B19, influenza, CMV and Epstein-Barr virus. In a later analysis, most CMV-associated TCR beta chains were found to appear HLA-restricted, with HLA associations seemingly driven largely by CMV exposure. The classifier was reported to diagnose cytomegalovirus status with high specificity and sensitivity in both the original and validation cohorts. A cluster of highly shared sequence variants was judged likely to represent a technical artifact of the sequencing pipeline. The study listed 164 TCR beta chains as associated with cytomegalovirus. A further reported finding was that TCR beta sequences accurately predicted the HLA-A and HLA-B alleles for most subjects in the first cohort. Because counts were too low, seventeen rarely observed V segments, including chromosome 9 orphons, were excluded from the earlier analysis of some 590 of the donors. A later analysis found that TCR association rates varied across HLA loci, with DRB1 alleles showing the most associated TCRs and HLA-C alleles the fewest. CMV serostatus was the only immune exposure information available for the cohort. Compared with equally common non-associated chains, HLA-associated TCR beta chains in a later analysis were more clonally expanded and had lower generation probabilities.

Trimming takes 0 bases from V and 1 base from J, and the germline ends sit 8 bases apart. The CDR3 covers 15 residues, taking in both the cysteine and the phenylalanine. Here the CDR3 DNA is all that survives: 45 bases in frame from base 1. CDR1 and CDR2, looked up from the germline V gene, are SGHRS and YFSETQ. The receptor's source is a female donor in good health and CMV-seronegative. The chain employs TRBV5-1 and TRBJ2-1; the D gene lacks a confident call. The sequencing sample was made of PBMCs. The DNA sequence is as follows: TGCGCCAGCAGCTTGGATCTCGTTTCCTACAATGAGCAGTTCTTC. Its protein reads: CASSLDLVSYNEQFF.